The T cell receptor beta chain described here comes from a study of T cell responses to AZD1222 COVID-19 vaccine. Germline V lookup: CDR1 MDHEN, CDR2 SYDVKM. This CDR3 region has 13 residues. The V gene lost 5 bases and the J gene lost 0 bases, with 7 bases spanning the gap. Profiled with immunoSEQ multiplex PCR; TCRdb holds only in-frame clones, not every one. Among about 67,000 clones listed, roughly 80% were seen once. This sample comprised peripheral blood, obtained on day 0 of AZD1222 vaccination. This TCR came from an adult in good health. The chain combines TRBV28 with TRBJ1-1; D not certain. CDR3 in amino acids: CASSPTVNTEAFF. The CDR3, as DNA: TGTGCCAGCAGTCCCACAGTGAACACTGAAGCTTTCTTT.